The 17 T cell receptor beta chains given below trace back to one sample, sequenced in a study of T-cell reconstitution after alpha-beta-depleted transplantation in children (dated by TCRdb to the mid-2010s). The sample's treatment or condition label is to be understood as: allogeneic hematopoietic cell transplantation with graft depleted of TCRalphabeta T cells and CD19 B cells. The library was generated by PCR. Sequencing relied on an Illumina HiSeq 2500. TCR libraries were prepared with molecular barcoding, using unique molecular identifiers to normalize TCRbeta repertoire quantification. Through fastp at Q25 and MiXCR, TCRdb rebuilt clones from the public reads, retaining in-frame beta chains. Merged by CDR3 protein, the rows form single entries marked with the most common genes and DNA. The sample contains hundreds of thousands of distinct CDR3 sequences, around 15% of them found a single time. The top ten constitute about 41% of the sample.

The source was PBMCs, mostly from graft donor cells, collected 360 days after TCRalphabeta/CD19-depleted stem cell transplant. All receptors derive from a male patient aged 2 to 10 who had a stem cell transplant for acute lymphoblastic leukemia, so the T cells may come from the graft donor.

This clonotype has ten or more counts. The chain is built from TRBV9 and TRBJ1-4, with TRBD1 as a possible D gene (5 bases). Germline assignment: CDR1 SGDLS and CDR2 YYNGEE. The CDR3 is made up of 15 amino acids. Trimming stripped 0 bases from V and 5 bases from J, with 11 bases between. The CDR3 nucleotides read TGTGCCAGCAGCGTAGGAGGGACCTTCAATGAAAAACTGTTTTTT. It encodes CASSVGGTFNEKLFF.

There are many counts of this clonotype. The chain carries TRBV9 and TRBJ2-1, with D tentatively TRBD1 (6 bases). Trimming stripped 0 bases from V and 0 bases from J, with 13 bases between. Germline V gene lookup returns CDR1 SGDLS and CDR2 YYNGEE. The length of the CDR3 is 17 residues. CDR3 region: CASSVDPQGSSYNEQFF. CDR3 nucleotide sequence: TGTGCCAGCAGCGTAGACCCCCAGGGGAGCTCCTACAATGAGCAGTTCTTC.

The rearrangement uses TRBV18 and TRBJ2-3; 8 nucleotides align to TRBD1. CDR3 size: 18 residues. V trimming: 2 bases; J trimming: 0 bases; junction bases outside the gene matches: 10. The germline V gene encodes CDR1 KGHSH and CDR2 LQKENI. CDR3 region: CASSPTGGQTSSTDTQYF. The CDR3 coding sequence is TGTGCCAGCTCACCAACAGGGGGACAGACCTCTAGCACAGATACGCAGTATTTT.

V usage is TRBV4-1 and J usage is TRBJ2-5; D gene uncertain. Germline CDR1 and CDR2: MGHRA and YSYEKL. The V and J ends lost 1 base and 5 bases respectively, with 11 bases between them. The CDR3 is 14 residues long. The CDR3 region is CASSQGQALETQYF. CDR3 bases: TGCGCCAGCAGCCAAGGCCAGGCTCTTGAGACCCAGTACTTC.

This clonotype was seen repeatedly, ten times or more. V and J are TRBV15 and TRBJ2-4; TRBD1 matches 9 bases. The CDR3 runs to 13 residues. The germline V gene encodes CDR1 LNHNV and CDR2 YYDKDF (reference sequence). Unmatched junction bases numbered 4, after V lost 7 bases and J lost 6 bases. The CDR3 DNA reads as TGTGCCACCACGGGGACAGGGAGAAACATTCAGTACTTC. Translating it yields CATTGTGRNIQYF.

The chain couples TRBV6-5 to TRBJ1-1; 7 bases are shared with TRBD1. The CDR3 loop spans 12 amino acids. Germline V gene sequence: CDR1 MNHEY, CDR2 SVGAGI. V lost 4 bases to trimming and J lost 6 bases; unmatched junction nucleotides: 2. CDR3 in amino acids: CASSSGQAEAFF. CDR3 DNA sequence: TGTGCCAGCAGTTCTGGACAGGCTGAAGCTTTCTTT.

This clonotype was recorded a few times. The J gene is TRBJ1-4, the V gene TRBV24-1, with D possibly being TRBD1 (5 bases). Trimming took off 0 bases at V and 0 bases at J, with 19 bases between the two ends. The germline V gene encodes CDR1 KGHDR and CDR2 SFDVKD. There are 20 residues in the CDR3. The CDR3 sequence: CATSDLQWGDRPATNEKLFF. The CDR3 DNA follows: TGTGCCACCAGTGATTTGCAATGGGGAGACAGACCCGCAACTAATGAAAAACTGTTTTTT.

This clonotype was found a few times. J is TRBJ1-2 and V is TRBV29-1; D perhaps matches TRBD1 (5 bases). The CDR3 has 11 residues. Trimming removed 3 bases at V and 7 bases at J, with 9 bases between. Germline loops: CDR1 SQVTM, CDR2 ANQGSEA. The CDR3 DNA is TGCAGCGTTGAGGCGGGGCTTGGCTACACCTTC. It translates to CSVEAGLGYTF.

This clonotype was recorded a few times. The rearrangement uses TRBV12-3 or TRBV12-4 and TRBJ2-1, with D perhaps TRBD2 (5 bases). V was shortened by 0 bases and J by 3 bases, with 9 bases between the two germline ends. The CDR3 totals 15 residues. Written as DNA, the CDR3 is TGTGCCAGCAGTTTAGCCGGACTGAGCTACAATGAGCAGTTCTTC. This translates into CASSLAGLSYNEQFF.

In DNA form, the CDR3 reads TGTGCCAGCAGCTTACAGTCTAGCGGGGCCTGGGACAGTGAGCAGTTCTTC. This gives the protein CASSLQSSGAWDSEQFF. The V call is TRBV7-6, the J call TRBJ2-1; 9 nucleotides line up with TRBD2. The CDR3 length is 17 residues. V lost 2 bases to trimming and J lost 9 bases; unmatched junction nucleotides: 14. The V gene's germline CDR1 is SGHVS and CDR2 FNYEAQ.

The chain recombines TRBV20-1 with TRBJ2-7; D unresolved. This CDR3 region has 12 residues. Per the germline V gene, CDR1 is DFQATT and CDR2 is SNEGSKA (reference sequence). V was pared by 6 bases and J by 0 bases, with 9 bases between. CDR3 sequence reads: CSAPWSSYEQYF. DNA of the CDR3: TGCAGTGCCCCGTGGAGCTCCTACGAGCAGTACTTC.

The V call is TRBV12-3 or TRBV12-4, the J call TRBJ2-7; D gene uncertain. The germline V and J ends were trimmed by 3 bases and 7 bases, with 7 bases remaining between them. The CDR3 spans 11 residues. CDR3 residues: CASSFIGEQYF. In DNA form, the CDR3 reads TGTGCCAGCAGTTTTATCGGGGAGCAGTACTTC.

The chain combines TRBV2 with TRBJ1-1, with 8 bases matching TRBD1. CDR3 length: 15 amino acids. CDR1 and CDR2 from the germline V gene are SNHLY and FYNNEI. V was clipped by 6 bases and J by 4 bases; unmatched bases: 10. Written as DNA, the CDR3 is TGTGCCAGCAGCCCCGACAGGGGCATGACCACTGAAGCTTTCTTT. It is translated as CASSPDRGMTTEAFF.

A few counts support this clonotype. The V and J genes are TRBV28 and TRBJ2-5; the D gene could be TRBD1 or TRBD2 (5 bases each). CDR1 MDHEN and CDR2 SYDVKM come from the germline V gene. The CDR3 is 12 residues long. V lost 7 bases to trimming and J lost 13 bases, with 19 bases between them. CDR3: CASTHNGAGPYF. The CDR3 DNA follows: TGTGCCAGCACCCACAATGGGGCGGGCCCGTACTTC.

The rearrangement joins TRBV7-6 to TRBJ2-3, with D perhaps matching TRBD1 (5 bases). V gave up 2 bases and J gave up 4 bases, with 16 bases separating them. Germline V gives CDR1 SGHVS, CDR2 FNYEAQ. The CDR3 has 16 residues. CDR3 nucleotides: TGTGCCAGCAGCTTAAAGCCAGGGTATGGGGCAGATACGCAGTATTTT. Protein product: CASSLKPGYGADTQYF.

The chain links TRBV11-1 to TRBJ2-5; 7 bases match TRBD1. Germline V gene lookup returns CDR1 SGHAT and CDR2 FQDESV (reference sequence). Trimming removed 3 bases from V and 0 bases from J; junction bases left unmatched: 13. This CDR3 region has 18 residues. The CDR3 loop is CASSFSHSGTDYQETQYF. The CDR3 region has the DNA TGTGCCAGCAGCTTTTCTCACTCAGGGACAGACTACCAAGAGACCCAGTACTTC.

The chain employs TRBV12-3 or TRBV12-4 and TRBJ2-1, with TRBD2 identical over 7 bases. Unmatched junction bases numbered 8, after V lost 1 base and J lost 8 bases. This CDR3 is built from 15 residues. CDR3 sequence reads: CASSLGAGERDEQFF. CDR3 in DNA: TGTGCCAGCAGTTTAGGGGCGGGAGAAAGGGATGAGCAGTTCTTC.